Sequencing of this TCR beta chain was carried out in a study of T cell repertoires in cytomegalovirus infection. Study context: Recently identified HLA-C-restricted and well-studied HLA-B-restricted CMV epitopes were used. An indication of both CMV infection and matching HLA type came from public TCR beta signatures.

To note about this clonotype: The antigen is not known.

Via MiXCR, TCRdb re-called the reads, giving one row per CDR3 protein. The repertoire holds about 310,000 distinct CDR3 sequences, just under 25% seen once, with about 14% in the top ten. Study observations and caveats: The ex vivo response was dominated by HLA-C-restricted CMV-specific TCR beta clonotypes.

Specimen: cultured PBMCs, collected from culture after CMV antigen stimulation. The receptor was derived from a human donor in good health (CMV status not recorded). Some clones in this sample may be carry-over from other donors' samples.

The CDR3 protein is CASRRGAGNEQFF. In DNA, the CDR3 is TGTGCCAGCCGCCGGGGGGCCGGGAATGAGCAGTTCTTC. The chain uses TRBV6-5 and TRBJ2-1; D might be TRBD2 (7 bases). Germline V gives CDR1 MNHEY, CDR2 SVGAGI. Trimming removed 8 bases at V and 7 bases at J, with 15 bases between. This CDR3 is built from 13 residues.